This TCR beta chain was retrieved from a study of cytomegalovirus exposure and HLA in healthy donors. This CDR3 comprises 13 residues. Germline V gene sequence: CDR1 MNHEY, CDR2 SMNVEV (reference sequence). V was clipped by 2 bases and J by 1 base, with 6 bases between them. The PCR had 60 Vbeta and 13 Jbeta primers. Only in-frame clones appear in the TCRdb table, and some are missing; sequencing was by immunoSEQ multiplex PCR. The table records about 180,000 clones, approximately 80% of them present only once. The rearrangement joins TRBV27 to TRBJ2-7; a possible D gene is TRBD1 (5 bases). The sequence came from a woman aged 50 to 60 in good health and CMV-seronegative. The sample comprised PBMCs. The CDR3 nucleotides read TGTGCCAGCAGTTTACGGACATCCTACGAGCAGTACTTC. Translation: CASSLRTSYEQYF.